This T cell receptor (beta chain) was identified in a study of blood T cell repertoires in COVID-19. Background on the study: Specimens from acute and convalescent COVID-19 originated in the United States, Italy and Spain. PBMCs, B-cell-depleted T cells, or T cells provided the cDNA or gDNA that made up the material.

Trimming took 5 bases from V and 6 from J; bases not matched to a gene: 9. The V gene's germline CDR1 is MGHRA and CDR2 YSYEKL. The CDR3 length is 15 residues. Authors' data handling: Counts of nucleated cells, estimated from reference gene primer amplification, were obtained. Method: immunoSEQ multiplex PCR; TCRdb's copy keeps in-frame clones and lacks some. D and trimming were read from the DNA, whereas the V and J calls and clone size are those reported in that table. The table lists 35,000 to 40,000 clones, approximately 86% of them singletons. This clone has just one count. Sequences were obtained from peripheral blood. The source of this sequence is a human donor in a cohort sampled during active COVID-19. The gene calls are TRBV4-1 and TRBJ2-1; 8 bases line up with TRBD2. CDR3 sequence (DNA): TGCGCCAGCAGCGTGAGCGGGGGCCGGCTCAATGAGCAGTTCTTC. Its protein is CASSVSGGRLNEQFF.